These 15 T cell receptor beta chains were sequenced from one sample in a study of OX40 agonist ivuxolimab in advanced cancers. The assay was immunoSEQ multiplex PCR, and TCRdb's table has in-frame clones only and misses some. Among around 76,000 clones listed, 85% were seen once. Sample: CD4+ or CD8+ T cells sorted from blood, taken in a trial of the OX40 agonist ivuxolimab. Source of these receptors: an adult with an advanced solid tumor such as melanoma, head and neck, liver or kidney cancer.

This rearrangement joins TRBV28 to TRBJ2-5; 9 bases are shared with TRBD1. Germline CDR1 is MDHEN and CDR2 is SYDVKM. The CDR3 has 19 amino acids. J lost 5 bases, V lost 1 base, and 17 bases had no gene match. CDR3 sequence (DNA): TGTGCCAGCAGTTTATTTTTTCCCCTCCGGGGACAGGGAAGGGAGACCCAGTACTTC. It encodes CASSLFFPLRGQGRETQYF.

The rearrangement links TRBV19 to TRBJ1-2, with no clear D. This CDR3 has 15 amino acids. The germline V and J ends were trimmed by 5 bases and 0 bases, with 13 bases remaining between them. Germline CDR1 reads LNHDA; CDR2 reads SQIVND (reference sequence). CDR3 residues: CASSLVVGSNYGYTF. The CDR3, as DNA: TGTGCCAGTAGTCTTGTGGTCGGTTCTAACTATGGCTACACCTTC.

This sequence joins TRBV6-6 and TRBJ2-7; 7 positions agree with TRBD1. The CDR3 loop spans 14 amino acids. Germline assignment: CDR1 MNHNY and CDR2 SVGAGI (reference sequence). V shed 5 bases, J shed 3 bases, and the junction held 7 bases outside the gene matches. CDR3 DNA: TGTGCCAGCAGTCCTGGACAGGAGATCTACGAGCAGTACTTC. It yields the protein CASSPGQEIYEQYF.

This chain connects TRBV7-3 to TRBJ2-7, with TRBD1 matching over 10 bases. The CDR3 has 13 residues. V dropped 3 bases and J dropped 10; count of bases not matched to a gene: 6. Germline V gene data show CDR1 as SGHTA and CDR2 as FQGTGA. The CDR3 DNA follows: TGTGCCAGCAGCTTCACCGGGACAGGGGCTCAGTACTTC. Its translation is CASSFTGTGAQYF. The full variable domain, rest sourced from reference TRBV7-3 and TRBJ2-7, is GAGVSQTPSNKVTEKGKYVELRCDPISGHTALYWYRQSLGQGPEFLIYFQGTGAADDSGLPNDRFFAVRPEGSVSTLKIQRTERGDSAVYLCASSFTGTGAQYFGPGTRLTVT.

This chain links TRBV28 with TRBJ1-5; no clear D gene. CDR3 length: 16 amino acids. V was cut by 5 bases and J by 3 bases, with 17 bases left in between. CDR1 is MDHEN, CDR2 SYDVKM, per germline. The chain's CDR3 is CASSPVDGQFNQPQHF. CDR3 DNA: TGTGCCAGCAGTCCCGTGGACGGGCAGTTCAATCAGCCCCAGCATTTT.

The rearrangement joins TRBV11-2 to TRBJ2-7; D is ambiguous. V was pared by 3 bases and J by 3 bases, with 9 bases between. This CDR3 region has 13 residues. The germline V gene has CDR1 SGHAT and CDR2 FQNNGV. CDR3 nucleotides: TGTGCCAGCAGCTTGCGCGAAGACTACGAGCAGTACTTC. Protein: CASSLREDYEQYF.

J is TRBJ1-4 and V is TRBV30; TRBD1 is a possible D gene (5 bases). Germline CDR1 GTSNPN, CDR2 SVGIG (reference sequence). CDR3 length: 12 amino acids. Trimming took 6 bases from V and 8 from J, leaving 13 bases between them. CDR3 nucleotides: TGTGCCTGTCGGACCCACAGGGAAAAACTGTTTTTT. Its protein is CACRTHREKLFF.

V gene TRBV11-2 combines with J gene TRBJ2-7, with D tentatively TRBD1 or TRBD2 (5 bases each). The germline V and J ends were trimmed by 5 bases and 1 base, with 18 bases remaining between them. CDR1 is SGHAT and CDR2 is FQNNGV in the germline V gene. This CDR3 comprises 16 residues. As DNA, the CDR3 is TGTGCCAGCAGCCCCAATGGGACGGACCCTTCCTACGAGCAGTACTTC. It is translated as CASSPNGTDPSYEQYF.

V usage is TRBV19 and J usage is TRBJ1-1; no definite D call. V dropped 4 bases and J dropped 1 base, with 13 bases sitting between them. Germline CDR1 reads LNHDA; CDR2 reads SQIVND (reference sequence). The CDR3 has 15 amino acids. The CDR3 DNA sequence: TGTGCCAGTAGTAGCTACATAAGTAAGAACACTGAAGCTTTCTTT. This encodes CASSSYISKNTEAFF. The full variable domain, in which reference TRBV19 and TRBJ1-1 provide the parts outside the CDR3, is DGGITQSPKYLFRKEGQNVTLSCEQNLNHDAMYWYRQDPGQGLRLIYYSQIVNDFQKGDIAEGYSVSREKKESFPLTVTSAQKNPTAFYLCASSSYISKNTEAFFGQGTRLTVV.

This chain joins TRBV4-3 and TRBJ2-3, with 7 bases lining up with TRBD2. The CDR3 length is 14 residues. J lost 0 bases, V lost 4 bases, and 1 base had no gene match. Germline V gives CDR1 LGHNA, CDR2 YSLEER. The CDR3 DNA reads TGCGCCAGCAGCCGGGGGGGAAGCACAGATACGCAGTATTTT. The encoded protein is CASSRGGSTDTQYF.

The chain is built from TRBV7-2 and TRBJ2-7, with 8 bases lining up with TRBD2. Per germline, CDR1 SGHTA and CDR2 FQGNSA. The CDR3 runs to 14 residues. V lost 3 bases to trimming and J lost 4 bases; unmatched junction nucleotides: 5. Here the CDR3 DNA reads TGTGCCAGCAGCTTTAGCGGGGCCAGATACGAGCAGTACTTC. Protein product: CASSFSGARYEQYF.

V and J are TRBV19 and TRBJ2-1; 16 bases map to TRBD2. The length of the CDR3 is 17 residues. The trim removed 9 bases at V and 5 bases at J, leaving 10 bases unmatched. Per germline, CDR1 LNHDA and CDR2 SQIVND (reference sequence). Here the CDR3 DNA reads TGTGCCAGCACAGAGACGGGACTAGCGGGGGGGGACAATGAGCAGTTCTTC. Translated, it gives CASTETGLAGGDNEQFF.

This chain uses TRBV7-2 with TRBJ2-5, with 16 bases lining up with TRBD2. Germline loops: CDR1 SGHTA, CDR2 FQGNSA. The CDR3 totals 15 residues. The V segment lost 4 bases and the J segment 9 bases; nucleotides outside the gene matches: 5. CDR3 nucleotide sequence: TGTGCCAGCAGCTCCGGGACTAGCGGGGGGGTGGCCCAGTACTTC. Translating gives CASSSGTSGGVAQYF.

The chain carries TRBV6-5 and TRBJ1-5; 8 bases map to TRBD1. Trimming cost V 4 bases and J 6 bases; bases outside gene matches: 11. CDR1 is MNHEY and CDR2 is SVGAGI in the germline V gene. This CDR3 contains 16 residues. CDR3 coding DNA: TGTGCCAGCAGTTCCACTAATTCCGGGACAGGTCAGCCCCAGCATTTT. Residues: CASSSTNSGTGQPQHF.

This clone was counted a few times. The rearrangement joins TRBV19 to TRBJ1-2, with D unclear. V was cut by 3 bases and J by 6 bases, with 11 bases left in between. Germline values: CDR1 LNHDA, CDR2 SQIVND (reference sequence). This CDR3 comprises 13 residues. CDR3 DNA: TGTGCCAGTAGTATCCAACTGAGGGATGGCTACACCTTC. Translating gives CASSIQLRDGYTF. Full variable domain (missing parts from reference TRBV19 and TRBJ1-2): DGGITQSPKYLFRKEGQNVTLSCEQNLNHDAMYWYRQDPGQGLRLIYYSQIVNDFQKGDIAEGYSVSREKKESFPLTVTSAQKNPTAFYLCASSIQLRDGYTFGSGTRLTVV.